This TCR beta chain was identified during a study of T cells in Graves' hyperthyroidism and ophthalmopathy. No progression to ophthalmopathy during 18 months of follow-up defined stable disease. The hyperthyroidism patients had all been newly diagnosed, and their disease duration was under 2 months. Their ages ranged from 18 to 65 years. An approximately 9.4 ml volume of fresh peripheral blood provided the PBMCs. CDR3 size: 14 residues. Trimming took off 2 bases at V and 4 bases at J, with 9 bases between the two ends. Germline V lookup: CDR1 MNHNY, CDR2 SVGAGI (reference sequence). Amplification targeted TCR beta CDR3 regions from RNA transcripts. A set of HTBI primers served as the primers for a first-round RT-PCR of the TCR CDR3. TCRdb passed the multiplex PCR reads through MiXCR, listing each CDR3 protein once. This table has more than 550,000 distinct CDR3 sequences, roughly 17% appearing once.

This clonotype was detected many times. The chain uses TRBV6-6 and TRBJ2-1; D remains ambiguous. This TCR was recovered from a man aged 45 to 65 with Graves' hyperthyroidism. Sequencing was carried out using blood. The CDR3 nucleotides are TGTGCCAGCAGTTACAGCAGAAAATACAATGAGCAGTTCTTC. Amino acids: CASSYSRKYNEQFF.